What follows is one TCR beta chain and its context. Its matching antigen is unknown. This sample stems from a study of OX40 agonist ivuxolimab in advanced cancers. Findings and limits, study-wide: Certain nonresponding patients likewise had low normalized T-cell clonal expansion.

CDR1 SGHTA and CDR2 FQGNSA come from the germline V gene. The germline V and J ends were trimmed by 5 bases and 3 bases, with 11 bases remaining between them. This CDR3 has 13 amino acids. Clones were read by immunoSEQ multiplex PCR, and TCRdb kept only the in-frame ones, dropping some. In the table there are tens of thousands of clones, 91% of which are singletons. The source of this sequence is an adult with an advanced solid tumor such as melanoma, head and neck, liver or kidney cancer. The rearrangement links TRBV7-2 to TRBJ2-7; D is undetermined. Sequencing used CD4+ or CD8+ T cells sorted from blood, obtained in a trial of the OX40 agonist ivuxolimab. CDR3 residues: CASSRDSNYEQYF. The CDR3 nucleotides are TGTGCCAGCAGCCGCGACTCCAACTACGAGCAGTACTTC.